This T cell receptor (beta chain) appears in the sequencing data of a study of CD8+ T cells in alopecia areata. Concerning this clone itself: Its specificity is not known.

RNA was extracted and reverse transcribed into cDNA as the sequencing template. The repertoire was sequenced with immunoSEQ multiplex PCR; TCRdb's copy has only in-frame clones and lacks some. The data hold some 170,000 clones, with roughly 70% observed a single time. Study findings and constraints: The study found higher clonality in lesional than normal scalp, especially in alopecia totalis/universalis.

Trimming cost V 4 bases and J 6 bases, with 19 bases left between them. This CDR3 contains 16 residues. Germline V CDR1 and CDR2: SNHLY, FYNNEI. This sequence was found in a human donor with alopecia areata. This specimen was CD8+ T cells sorted from blood, taken at week 0. The rearrangement links TRBV2 to TRBJ1-5; D may be TRBD1 (6 bases). CDR3 sequence reads: CASSGVRMGAGQPQHF. Written as DNA, the CDR3 is TGTGCCAGCAGTGGGGTACGTATGGGGGCTGGTCAGCCCCAGCATTTT.